This T cell receptor beta chain was documented in a study of T cell clonality in common variable immunodeficiency. Each donor provided roughly 4.5 to 8.5 ml of heparinized whole blood. Equal genomic DNA amounts from CVID and control samples were sequenced. Clones were sequenced by immunoSEQ multiplex PCR, and TCRdb holds only the in-frame ones, with some missing. The sample yields over 40,000 clones, without any singletons. The CDR3 is 13 amino acids. The J segment lost 5 bases and the V segment lost 4 bases, leaving 4 bases of the junction unmatched. The germline CDR1 and CDR2 sequences are GTSNPN and SVGIG (reference sequence). In its sample, this clone was seen many times. Its specificity is unknown. With the read ending 3 residues before the CDR3 end, the germline J gene is used to fill in that end. General observations from the study: Common variable immunodeficiency TCR beta sequences reportedly had fewer deletions and N-nucleotide insertions.

The chain carries TRBV30 and TRBJ2-7; 11 nucleotides align to TRBD1. The origin of this receptor is a person aged 18 to 70 in good health. Sequenced sample: peripheral blood mononuclear cells. CDR3 sequence: CAWNRDRGDEQYF. The part of the CDR3 DNA that was read is TGTGCCTGGAACCGGGACAGGGGGGACGAG.